The 27 T cell receptor beta chains listed next were all sequenced from one sample in a study of graft-versus-host responses after intestinal transplantation. Time point denoted: postoperative day 105 after intestinal transplantation (dayNNNN = postoperative day). From the graft tissue, intraepithelial and lamina propria lymphocytes were released through processing. The assay was immunoSEQ multiplex PCR, and TCRdb's table has in-frame clones only and misses some. There are some 4,000 clones in the sample; 75% to 90% occur only once, and 5.5% to 7.5% lies in the top ten. The sample was ileum tissue, taken 105 days after intestinal transplantation. These receptors were obtained from a human patient who received an intestinal transplant, so some T cells may come from the graft donor.

This clone was observed a handful of times. J is TRBJ2-7 and V is TRBV5-6; 7 nucleotides align to TRBD1. This CDR3 has 13 residues. From germline, CDR1 is SGHDT and CDR2 YYEEEE. V was pared by 3 bases and J by 4 bases, with 4 bases of the junction left unmatched. As DNA, the CDR3 is TGTGCCAGCAGCTGGGACAGAGAGTACGAGCAGTACTTC. This sequence encodes CASSWDREYEQYF. Complete variable domain (other parts from reference TRBV5-6 and TRBJ2-7): DAGVTQSPTHLIKTRGQQVTLRCSPKSGHDTVSWYQQALGQGPQFIFQYYEEEERQRGNFPDRFSGHQFPNYSSELNVNALLLGDSALYLCASSWDREYEQYFGPGTRLTVT.

This clone was seen just once. The chain employs TRBV7-7 and TRBJ1-2; D not resolved. Germline V gene data show CDR1 as SSHAT and CDR2 as FNYEAQ (reference sequence). The CDR3 is 11 amino acids. The V end was cut by 3 bases, the J end by 3 bases, with 2 bases between. The CDR3 sequence: CASSLDYGYTF. The DNA of the CDR3 is TGTGCCAGCAGCTTGGACTATGGCTACACCTTC.

The chain uses TRBV7-7 and TRBJ2-1; D possibly uses TRBD1 or TRBD2 (5 bases each). Germline V CDR1 and CDR2: SSHAT, FNYEAQ (reference sequence). This CDR3 comprises 12 residues. V was pared by 5 bases and J by 10 bases, with 12 bases between. This chain's CDR3 is CASSPFEGEQFF. CDR3 nucleotide sequence: TGTGCCAGCAGCCCCTTTGAGGGGGAGCAGTTCTTC. Looking up the rest from reference TRBV7-7 and TRBJ2-1 gives the full variable domain: GAGVSQSPRYKVTKRGQDVTLRCDPISSHATLYWYQQALGQGPEFLTYFNYEAQPDKSGLPSDRFSAERPEGSISTLTIQRTEQRDSAMYRCASSPFEGEQFFGPGTRLTVL.

This clone was recorded a few times. The chain is built from TRBV6-5 and TRBJ2-7, with 9 nucleotides matching TRBD1. V lost 2 bases to trimming and J lost 1 base; unmatched junction nucleotides: 6. Germline CDR1 and CDR2: MNHEY and SVGAGI. This CDR3 has 16 amino acids. CDR3 in amino acids: CASSYRLDRGSYEQYF. CDR3 DNA sequence: TGTGCCAGCAGTTACAGGTTAGACAGGGGGTCCTACGAGCAGTACTTC.

CDR3 nucleotides: TGTGCCAGCCTAGGGGGAGTATCCTACAATGAGCAGTTCTTC. This codes for CASLGGVSYNEQFF. This rearrangement joins TRBV6-5 to TRBJ2-1; D might be TRBD1 (6 bases). The CDR3 contains 14 residues. The germline gives CDR1 MNHEY, CDR2 SVGAGI. V was clipped by 8 bases and J by 1 base, with 12 bases between them.

This chain links TRBV25-1 with TRBJ1-4, with D unclear. This CDR3 contains 14 residues. V lost 2 bases and J 0 bases, leaving 4 bases between the germline ends. Germline V gene data show CDR1 as MGHDK and CDR2 as SYGVNS. The CDR3 nucleotides are TGTGCCAGCAGTGAACAGGCAACTAATGAAAAACTGTTTTTT. This encodes CASSEQATNEKLFF.

The J gene is TRBJ2-3, the V gene TRBV19; D is perhaps TRBD2 (6 bases). CDR3 length: 14 amino acids. Between the trimmed V and J ends, which lost 5 bases and 5 bases, there was a span of 14 bases. Germline-derived CDR1 and CDR2 are LNHDA and SQIVND (reference sequence). The CDR3 region is CASSVSAAGDTQYF. The CDR3 DNA reads TGTGCCAGTAGTGTTTCGGCAGCGGGAGATACGCAGTATTTT.

This chain connects TRBV7-2 to TRBJ2-7; D is ambiguous. Trimming removed 1 base at V and 2 bases at J, with 12 bases between. The CDR3 is 15 amino acids. Germline V gene sequence: CDR1 SGHTA, CDR2 FQGNSA. The CDR3 DNA reads as TGTGCCAGCAGCTTAGTGGCCCTTTGGGCCTACGAGCAGTACTTC. Protein sequence: CASSLVALWAYEQYF.

This chain joins TRBV2 and TRBJ2-5; a weak D match, TRBD2 (6 bases). This CDR3 comprises 15 residues. The germline V gene has CDR1 SNHLY and CDR2 FYNNEI. The V end was cut by 7 bases, the J end by 5 bases, with 20 bases between. DNA of the CDR3: TGTGCCAGCATCGGAGTAGCGGATTATTGGGAGACCCAGTACTTC. Translating it yields CASIGVADYWETQYF.

The V and J genes are TRBV5-5 and TRBJ2-7; 9 bases map to TRBD1. The CDR3 totals 17 residues. With 4 bases clipped from V and 3 bases from J, the junction kept 14 bases outside the gene matches. Germline values: CDR1 SGHKS, CDR2 YYEKEE (reference sequence). The CDR3 bases are TGTGCCAGCAGCGTGCAATCCGGGACAGGGATTTACTACGAGCAGTACTTC. Protein product: CASSVQSGTGIYYEQYF.

The chain employs TRBV6-6 and TRBJ1-1; unclear D gene. Germline V gene data show CDR1 as MNHNY and CDR2 as SVGAGI (reference sequence). Trimming took off 0 bases at V and 3 bases at J, with 5 bases between the two ends. CDR3 length: 13 residues. In DNA, the CDR3 is TGTGCCAGCAGTTACTCGAAGGACACTGAAGCTTTCTTT. This codes for CASSYSKDTEAFF.

This clone was counted between two and nine times. V and J are TRBV7-2 and TRBJ2-2, with 14 bases identical to TRBD2. The CDR3 runs 16 residues. Germline trimming cut 0 bases from V and 6 bases from J; bases unmatched to any gene: 0. Germline CDR1 SGHTA, CDR2 FQGNSA. In nucleotides, the CDR3 is TGTGCCAGCAGCTTAGCGACTAGCGGGAGGGCCGGGGAGCTGTTTTTT. Protein: CASSLATSGRAGELFF. The variable domain in full, with the rest retrieved from reference TRBV7-2 and TRBJ2-2, is GAGVSQSPSNKVTEKGKDVELRCDPISGHTALYWYRQSLGQGLEFLIYFQGNSAPDKSGLPSDRFSAERTGGSVSTLTIQRTQQEDSAVYLCASSLATSGRAGELFFGEGSRLTVL.

Comment on this clone: Relative to the germline gene, one junction end is altered; a read error may explain this. This chain links TRBV7-7 with TRBJ2-1, with 12 positions matching TRBD2. There are 16 residues in the CDR3. CDR1 and CDR2 (germline): SSHAT, FNYEAQ (reference sequence). The DNA for the CDR3 is TGTGCTAGCAGCCCTAGCGGGAGGGCCTCTTACAATGAGCAGTTCTTC. It yields the protein CASSPSGRASYNEQFF.

The chain employs TRBV28 and TRBJ1-2; D remains unclear. CDR1 MDHEN and CDR2 SYDVKM come from the germline V gene. Trimming shortened V by 11 bases and J by 1 base, and 8 bases separated the two germline ends. The CDR3 extends over 11 amino acids. The CDR3 reads CALWDNYGYTF. The CDR3 DNA is TGTGCCCTATGGGATAACTATGGCTACACCTTC.

The chain is built from TRBV28 and TRBJ2-1; 13 bases agree with TRBD2. The CDR3 length is 15 residues. Germline assignment: CDR1 MDHEN and CDR2 SYDVKM. Germline trimming cut 7 bases from V and 5 bases from J; bases unmatched to any gene: 5. CDR3 amino acids: CASNLLAGGDNEQFF. CDR3 DNA sequence: TGTGCCAGCAACCTACTAGCGGGGGGGGACAATGAGCAGTTCTTC. The full variable domain, completed using reference TRBV28 and TRBJ2-1, is DVKVTQSSRYLVKRTGEKVFLECVQDMDHENMFWYRQDPGLGLRLIYFSYDVKMKEKGDIPEGYSVSREKKERFSLILESASTNQTSMYLCASNLLAGGDNEQFFGPGTRLTVL.

The chain combines TRBV2 with TRBJ1-2; D perhaps matches TRBD1 (5 bases). The CDR3 has 15 amino acids. Trimming left V 6 bases short and J 1 base short, with 15 bases between. CDR1 is SNHLY, CDR2 FYNNEI, per germline. The CDR3 DNA is TGTGCCAGCAGGTTACAAAGGGGCCTTAACTATGGCTACACCTTC. Protein product: CASRLQRGLNYGYTF.

This clone has only one observation. V and J are TRBV9 and TRBJ2-5; maybe TRBD1 (5 bases). CDR3 length equals 14 residues. From germline, CDR1 is SGDLS and CDR2 YYNGEE. Deletions cut 0 bases from V and 4 bases from J, with 10 bases between. The CDR3 region has the DNA TGTGCCAGCAGCGTAGAGCCAGGGTCAGAGACCCAGTACTTC. Translating it yields CASSVEPGSETQYF.

The count of this clone is one. The chain carries TRBV25-1 and TRBJ2-7; 7 bases map to TRBD1. Germline CDR1 reads MGHDK; CDR2 reads SYGVNS. The trim removed 1 base at V and 1 base at J, leaving 1 base unmatched. The CDR3 consists of 14 residues. This chain's CDR3 is CASSESRGSYEQYF. The CDR3 DNA follows: TGTGCCAGCAGTGAATCCAGGGGGTCCTACGAGCAGTACTTC.

This chain connects TRBV5-4 to TRBJ2-7; unclear D gene. The V end lost 0 bases, the J end lost 0 bases, and 4 bases lay between the germline ends. Germline V lookup: CDR1 SGHNT, CDR2 YYREEE (reference sequence). CDR3 length: 13 amino acids. Here the CDR3 DNA reads TGTGCCAGCAGCTTGGGCAGCTCCTACGAGCAGTACTTC. Amino acids: CASSLGSSYEQYF. Based on the CDR3 plus reference TRBV5-4 and TRBJ2-7, the full variable domain is ETGVTQSPTHLIKTRGQQVTLRCSSQSGHNTVSWYQQALGQGPQFIFQYYREEENGRGNFPPRFSGLQFPNYSSELNVNALELDDSALYLCASSLGSSYEQYFGPGTRLTVT.

The genes are TRBV5-1 and TRBJ1-4; maybe TRBD1 (5 bases). This CDR3 contains 14 residues. Trimming took 0 bases from V and 3 from J, leaving 6 bases between them. Germline V gene sequence: CDR1 SGHRS, CDR2 YFSETQ. The CDR3 nucleotides are TGCGCCAGCAGCTTGGGACAGTCTAATGAAAAACTGTTTTTT. Translated: CASSLGQSNEKLFF.

The V call is TRBV25-1, the J call TRBJ1-2; no clear D gene. Looked up from germline, CDR1 is MGHDK and CDR2 is SYGVNS. This CDR3 has 15 residues. V was clipped by 3 bases and J by 7 bases, with 18 bases between them. The CDR3 DNA sequence: TGTGCCAGCAGTGAGGCGGGAGGCCCGCGGGGTGGCTACACCTTC. Residues: CASSEAGGPRGGYTF.

The chain recombines TRBV30 with TRBJ2-3, with 15 positions matching TRBD2. The CDR3 contains 13 residues. V lost 8 bases to trimming and J lost 4 bases; unmatched junction nucleotides: 1. CDR1 and CDR2 from the germline V gene are GTSNPN and SVGIG (reference sequence). The CDR3 spells CARTSGGADTQYF. CDR3 nucleotide sequence: TGTGCCAGGACTAGCGGGGGGGCAGATACGCAGTATTTT.

The genes are TRBV28 and TRBJ2-5, with D possibly TRBD1 on 6 matching bases. V dropped 5 bases and J dropped 3 bases, with 13 bases sitting between them. Germline CDR1 is MDHEN and CDR2 is SYDVKM. The CDR3 covers 14 residues. CDR3 in DNA: TGTGCCAGCAGTGCGGACAGTGGTGAAGAGACCCAGTACTTC. Translated: CASSADSGEETQYF.

V and J are TRBV2 and TRBJ2-5, with no clear D. With 7 bases removed from V and 1 base from J, the gap between germline ends came to 4 bases. Germline V gene sequence: CDR1 SNHLY, CDR2 FYNNEI. There are 11 residues in the CDR3. The CDR3 DNA sequence: TGTGCCAGCACCAGCCAAGAGACCCAGTACTTC. Residues: CASTSQETQYF.

The chain couples TRBV7-9 to TRBJ1-2; D is unclear. The CDR3 is 13 residues long. Trimming shortened V by 5 bases and J by 6 bases, and 13 bases separated the two germline ends. From germline, CDR1 is SEHNR and CDR2 FQNEAQ (reference sequence). The CDR3 here is CASSPLPANGYTF. CDR3 coding DNA: TGTGCCAGCAGCCCCCTCCCTGCTAATGGCTACACCTTC.

The gene calls are TRBV4-1 and TRBJ1-4; TRBD1 matches 11 bases. The CDR3 consists of 15 residues. Germline V lookup: CDR1 MGHRA, CDR2 YSYEKL. The junction had 1 base not matched to a gene; V was cut back by 1 base and J by 6 bases. CDR3 loop: CASSQGDRGYEKLFF. CDR3 DNA sequence: TGCGCCAGCAGCCAAGGGGACAGGGGGTATGAAAAACTGTTTTTT.

V gene TRBV13 combines with J gene TRBJ1-3; a weak D match, TRBD1 (5 bases). Germline CDR1 reads PRHDT; CDR2 reads FYEKMQ (reference sequence). Trimming stripped 3 bases from V and 0 bases from J, with 21 bases between. The CDR3 consists of 19 residues. For the CDR3, the DNA is TGTGCCAGCAGCTTCGGGAGGAGGGGCCCTGAGAGCTCTGGAAACACCATATATTTT. Translation gives CASSFGRRGPESSGNTIYF.